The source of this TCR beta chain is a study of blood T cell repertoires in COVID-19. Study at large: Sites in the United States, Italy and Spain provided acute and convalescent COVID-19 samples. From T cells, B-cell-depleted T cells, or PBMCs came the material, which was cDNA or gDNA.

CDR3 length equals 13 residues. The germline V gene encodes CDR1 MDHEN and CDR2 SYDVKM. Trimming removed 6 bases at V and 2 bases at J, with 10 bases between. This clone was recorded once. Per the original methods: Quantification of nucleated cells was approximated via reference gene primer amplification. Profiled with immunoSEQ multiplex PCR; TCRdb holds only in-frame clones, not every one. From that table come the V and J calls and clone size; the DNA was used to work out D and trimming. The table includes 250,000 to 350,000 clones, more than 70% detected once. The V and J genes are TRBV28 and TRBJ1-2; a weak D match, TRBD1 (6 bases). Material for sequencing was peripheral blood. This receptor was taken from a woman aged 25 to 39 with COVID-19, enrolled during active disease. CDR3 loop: CASSATGNYGYTF. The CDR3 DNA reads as TGTGCCAGCAGCGCCACAGGGAACTATGGCTACACCTTC.